This TCR beta chain stems from a study of cytomegalovirus exposure and HLA in healthy donors. General study findings and limits: The study had only CMV serostatus as immune exposure information.

This CDR3 is built from 14 residues. The ends lost 1 base at V and 3 bases at J; junction bases unmatched: 2. From germline, CDR1 is GTSNPN and CDR2 SVGIG (reference sequence). Of note for this clone: Its antigen remains unknown.

PCR was performed using 60 Vbeta and 13 Jbeta primers. Per the authors' pipeline: In a later analysis, roughly 11 million of around 75 million unique beta chains occurred in at least two donors. Generated by immunoSEQ multiplex PCR, the TCRdb table keeps only in-frame clones and is missing some. V, J and clone size are taken as reported in that table, and D and trimming were inferred from the DNA itself. The sample contains about 180,000 clones, around 77% of which appear only once. Source material: PBMCs. This receptor was obtained from a man in his 60s in good health and CMV-seronegative. This chain uses TRBV30 with TRBJ2-7; TRBD2 aligns across 11 bases. CDR3 bases: TGTGCCTGGAGTGGACTAGCGGGAATCTACGAGCAGTACTTC. Encoded protein: CAWSGLAGIYEQYF. Variable domain in full (rest from reference TRBV30 and TRBJ2-7): SQTIHQWPATLVQPVGSPLSLECTVEGTSNPNLYWYRQAAGRGLQLLFYSVGIGQISSEVPQNLSASRPQDRQFILSSKKLLLSDSGFYLCAWSGLAGIYEQYFGPGTRLTVT.